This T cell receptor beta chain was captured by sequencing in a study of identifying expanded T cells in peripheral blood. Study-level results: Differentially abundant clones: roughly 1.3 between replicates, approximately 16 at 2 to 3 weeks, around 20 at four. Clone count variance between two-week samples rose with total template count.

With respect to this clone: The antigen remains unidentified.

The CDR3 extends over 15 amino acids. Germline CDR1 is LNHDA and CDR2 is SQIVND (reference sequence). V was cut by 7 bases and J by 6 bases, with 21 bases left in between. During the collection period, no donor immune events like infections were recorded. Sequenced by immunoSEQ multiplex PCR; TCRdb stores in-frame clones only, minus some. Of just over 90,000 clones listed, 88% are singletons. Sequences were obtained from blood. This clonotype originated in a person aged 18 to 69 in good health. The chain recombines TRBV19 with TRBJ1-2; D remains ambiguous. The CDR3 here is CASTLGRSRVDGYTF. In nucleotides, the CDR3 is TGTGCCAGTACCCTAGGGCGAAGTCGGGTGGATGGCTACACCTTC.